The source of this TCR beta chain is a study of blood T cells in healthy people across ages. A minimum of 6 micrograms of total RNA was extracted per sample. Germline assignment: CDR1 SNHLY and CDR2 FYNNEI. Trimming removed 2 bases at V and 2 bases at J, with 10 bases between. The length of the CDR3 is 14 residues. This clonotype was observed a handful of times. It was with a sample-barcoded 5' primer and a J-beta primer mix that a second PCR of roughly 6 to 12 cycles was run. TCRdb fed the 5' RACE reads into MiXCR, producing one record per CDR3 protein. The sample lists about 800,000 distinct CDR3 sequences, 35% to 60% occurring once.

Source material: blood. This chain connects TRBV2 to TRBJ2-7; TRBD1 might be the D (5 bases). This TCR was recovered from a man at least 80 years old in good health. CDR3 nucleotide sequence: TGTGCCAGCAGTGAACAGGGTTCCACCTACGAGCAGTACTTC. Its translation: CASSEQGSTYEQYF.